This entry is about one T cell receptor (beta chain). Its target is unknown. CDR1 and CDR2 (germline): SGHTA, FQGNSA. V was trimmed by 5 bases and J by 4 bases, leaving 15 bases between them. This CDR3 region has 14 residues. The data were taken from a study of cytomegalovirus exposure and HLA in healthy donors. Study details: Early released data had tens of millions of unique TCRs, all coming from HLA-typed donors.

PCR was performed using 60 Vbeta and 13 Jbeta primers. Some clones are missing from TCRdb's copy, which holds only in-frame ones; the method was immunoSEQ multiplex PCR. The sample holds 100,000 to 150,000 clones; 55% to 75% are singletons and the top ten take roughly 1.6%. General observations from the study: Relative to the approximately 700-donor mean, N-insertions were reportedly fewer in an Asian-associated ancestry cluster in a later analysis. Certain indistinguishable V segments, among them TRBV6-2 and TRBV6-3, were excluded. Most observed TCR sequences were rare, whereas some public TCRs were detected in many donors.

The V and J genes are TRBV7-2 and TRBJ2-7; a weak D match, TRBD2 (5 bases). The receptor's source is a man aged 25-45 years in good health and CMV-seropositive. The sample taken for sequencing was PBMCs. CDR3 coding DNA: TGTGCCAGCAGCCGGGTGGCACGGGATTACGAGCAGTACTTC. This codes for CASSRVARDYEQYF.